This T cell receptor (beta chain) was identified in a study of vaccination and CD4 T cells after COVID-19 (dated by TCRdb to 2022 to 2024). In terms of the full investigation: Every convalescent patient had a positive nasal swab PCR test for SARS-CoV-2, with mild disease in about 9 patients and severe disease in one. In control cultures, a CEFX viral epitope pool was used as positive control, an HIV-1 Nef peptide pool was used as negative control, or no peptide was added. Participants received two doses of either the Pfizer-BioNTech BNT162b2 vaccine (n=8) or the Moderna mRNA-1273 vaccine (n=2). The spike-specific CD4+ TCR repertoire was compared before and after mRNA vaccination in ten to eleven COVID-19 convalescent patients and a handful of infection-naive healthy vaccine recipients. Post-COVID blood samples from convalescent patients were collected a median of approximately 100 days after diagnosis, with a range of 35 to 161 days. Culture stimuli were overlapping spike peptide pools from SARS-CoV-2 and from the common cold coronaviruses HCoV-NL63, HCoV-OC43 and HCoV-229E. The convalescent cohort included six males and four females, with two Hispanic individuals, seven Caucasians, two Asians and one multiracial person. The time from the second vaccine dose to post-vaccine blood sampling had a median of roughly 79 days and ranged from about 13 to 250 days. The study at large found these results: Nearly all vaccine-specific clones in convalescent patients (304 of 307) were mono-reactive for SARS-CoV-2 spike rather than cross-reactive with common cold coronaviruses. The study included relatively few convalescent patients and did not analyze early timepoints after natural infection. In convalescent patients, a median about 84% of post-vaccine SARS-CoV-2-reactive clones were detected only after vaccination, and vaccine-specific priming was suggested by this finding. The median count of SARS-CoV-2-reactive clonotypes went up from 20 to 25 after infection to some 38 after vaccination, although the change was not significant.

In the paper's terms, the treatment or condition label means: roughly nine-day PBMC culture with coronavirus spike peptide pools or control peptides (ViraFEST assay). To expand antigen-specific T cells with peptide pools and then pick out the expanded clonotypes through TCR sequencing, the study relied on the ViraFEST assay. Positive SARS-CoV-2 PCR tests in the convalescent patients dated from March to December 2020, before Alpha, Beta and Delta variants emerged in the United States. Each well held 2.2 million or so PBMCs cultured in IMDM containing roughly 5.4% human AB serum and around 10 IU/ml IL-2, with around 9.7 ug/ml peptide pools added. Half of the culture medium was replaced with fresh IL-2-containing medium on days 3 and 7. CD4+ T cells were isolated after around ten days of culture through negative selection using the EasySep CD4+ T cell isolation kit. Ficoll-Paque Plus gradient centrifugation was used to isolate PBMCs from whole blood, and the isolated PBMCs were then either used fresh or cryopreserved at -140C. Triplicate wells were generally used for each culture condition.

As concerns this clonotype: Its recognized antigen is unknown. Per-base qualities were not stored, and no clone one base away is much larger.

V and J are trimmed by 6 bases and 2 bases, and the gene matches miss 17 bases of the junction. CDR1 and CDR2 (WNHNN, SYGVQD) derive from the germline V gene (reference sequence). From the cysteine through the phenylalanine, the CDR3 covers 19 amino acids. The DNA shown is the 57-base CDR3, in frame from base 1. The library was generated by PCR. At the Johns Hopkins FTIC core, DNA from the cultured CD4+ T cells underwent TCR sequencing with the Oncomine TCR Beta short-read assay. Genomic DNA was extracted from the cultured CD4+ T cells with the QIAamp micro DNA kit. Oncomine TCR Beta libraries from cultured CD4+ T cells were pooled using unique dual indexes and sequenced on an Illumina iSeq 100. The authors processed their data as follows. Non-productive sequences were filtered out, and CDR3s that did not start with C, did not end with F or W, or were shorter than 7 amino acids were discarded. The MANAFEST web application was used to identify antigen-specific clonotypes by comparing peptide-stimulated wells against reference wells and other culture wells. An FDR below 0.05, an odds ratio above 5, and a productive frequency above 0.1% in at least two of three replicate wells were required for clones to be considered positive. A clonotype was classed as cross-reactive if the clonotype showed significant expansion both in SARS-CoV-2 spike wells and in at least one common cold coronavirus spike condition. CDR3 homology was assessed with Levenshtein distances (stringdist) and unrooted phylogenetic trees (ape) in R version 3.6.1. Through fastp at Q25 and MiXCR, TCRdb rebuilt clones from the public reads, retaining in-frame beta chains. Merged by CDR3 protein, the rows form single entries marked with the most common genes and DNA. TCRdb assigned the V and J calls; the authors' analysis was not used. The sample data list approximately 15,000 distinct CDR3 sequences, and 50% to 65% of these were observed just once. Approximately 4% of the sample is held by the ten biggest clonotypes.

This TCR was recovered from a human donor who had recovered from COVID-19. Sequencing was performed on CD4+ T cells from blood, cultured in vitro, taken before SARS-CoV-2 vaccination. The V and J segments used are TRBV10-1 and TRBJ1-5; 9 nucleotides in the junction match TRBD1. The base sequence is TGCGCCAGCAGGTCTCCCACAGGGGGCGCGGATTCGTGCAATCAGCCCCAGCATTTT. This gives the protein CASRSPTGGADSCNQPQHF.